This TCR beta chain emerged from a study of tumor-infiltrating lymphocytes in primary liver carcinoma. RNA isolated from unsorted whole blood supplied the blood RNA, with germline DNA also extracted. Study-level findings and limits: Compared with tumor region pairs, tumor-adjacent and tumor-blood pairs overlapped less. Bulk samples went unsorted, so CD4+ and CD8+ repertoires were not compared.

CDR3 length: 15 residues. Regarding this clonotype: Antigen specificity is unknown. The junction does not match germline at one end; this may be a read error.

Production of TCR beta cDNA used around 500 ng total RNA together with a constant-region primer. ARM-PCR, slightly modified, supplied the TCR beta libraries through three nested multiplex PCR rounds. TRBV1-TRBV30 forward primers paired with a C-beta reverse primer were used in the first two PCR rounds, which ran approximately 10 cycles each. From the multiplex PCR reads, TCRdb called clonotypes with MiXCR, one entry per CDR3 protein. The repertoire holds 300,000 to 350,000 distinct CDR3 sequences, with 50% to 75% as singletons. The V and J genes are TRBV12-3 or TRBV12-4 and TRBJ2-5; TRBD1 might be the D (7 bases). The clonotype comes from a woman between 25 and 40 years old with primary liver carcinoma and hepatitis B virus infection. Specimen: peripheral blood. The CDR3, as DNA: TGTGCCAGCAGTTTTCTAGCAGGAGGGGGCGAGATCCAGTACTTC. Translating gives CASSFLAGGGEIQYF.